This T cell receptor beta chain emerged from a study of immune evolution from preneoplasia to lung adenocarcinoma. Study background: HLA loss of heterozygosity: under 7.5% AIS, over 12% MIA, about 32% ADC, none AAH.

CDR3 length: 15 amino acids. The V segment lost 4 bases and the J segment 5 bases; nucleotides outside the gene matches: 4. The V gene's germline CDR1 is SGHVS and CDR2 FNYEAQ. A word on this clone: What it binds is not known.

Sequencing was performed with immunoSEQ multiplex PCR; in TCRdb, only in-frame clones are kept and a portion is missing. Among around 14,000 clones, roughly 80% were seen once, and the ten largest hold roughly 5.2%. Overall study findings and caveats: Top clone frequencies peaked in normal lung, apparently declining through invasive adenocarcinoma.

Patient tissue came from resections in Japan or China, 2014–2017. Each case's diagnosis was confirmed by two pathologists on H&E. This TCR came from a person aged 65 to 79 with lung adenocarcinoma. The rearrangement uses TRBV7-6 and TRBJ2-3; 12 nucleotides line up with TRBD2. The sequencing input was FFPE minimally invasive lung adenocarcinoma tissue. The CDR3 DNA is TGTGCCAGCAGCTCCCCGGGACTAGCGGGAGATACGCAGTATTTT. This codes for CASSSPGLAGDTQYF.